What follows are 6 T cell receptor beta chains derived from one specimen sequenced in a study of blood T cell repertoires in COVID-19. The data were produced by immunoSEQ multiplex PCR, yet TCRdb's version contains in-frame clones alone and is incomplete. The sample lists around 100,000 clones, roughly 80% occurring once. The sequencing sample was made of peripheral blood. The receptors here all came from a human donor in a cohort sampled during active COVID-19.

The V gene is TRBV5-1, the J gene TRBJ2-7; D remains ambiguous. The CDR3 is made up of 14 amino acids. Germline values: CDR1 SGHRS, CDR2 YFSETQ. Trimming shortened V by 0 bases and J by 0 bases, and 7 bases separated the two germline ends. CDR3 in amino acids: CASSLEAFSYEQYF. The CDR3 region has the DNA TGCGCCAGCAGCTTGGAAGCGTTCTCCTACGAGCAGTACTTC. The full variable domain, with the rest looked up from reference TRBV5-1 and TRBJ2-7, is KAGVTQTPRYLIKTRGQQVTLSCSPISGHRSVSWYQQTPGQGLQFLFEYFSETQRNKGNFPGRFSGRQFSNSRSEMNVSTLELGDSALYLCASSLEAFSYEQYFGPGTRLTVT.

The gene calls are TRBV11-2 and TRBJ1-3, with 7 positions matching TRBD1. The CDR3 loop spans 15 amino acids. The J segment lost 4 bases and the V segment lost 6 bases, leaving 9 bases of the junction unmatched. Germline V gene data show CDR1 as SGHAT and CDR2 as FQNNGV. CDR3 residues: CASSLTGAPGNTIYF. Written as DNA, the CDR3 is TGTGCCAGCAGTCTTACAGGGGCTCCCGGAAACACCATATATTTT.

This chain connects TRBV6-1 to TRBJ1-2, with a possible D match to TRBD1 (5 bases). Germline V gives CDR1 MNHNS, CDR2 SASEGT. V was trimmed by 1 base and J by 8 bases, leaving 14 bases between them. The CDR3 is made up of 14 amino acids. The CDR3 here is CASSEGGHGWGYTF. As DNA, the CDR3 is TGTGCCAGCAGTGAAGGAGGACACGGCTGGGGCTACACCTTC.

The chain joins TRBV7-2 to TRBJ2-5; 10 bases are shared with TRBD2. The germline gives CDR1 SGHTA, CDR2 FQGNSA. CDR3 size: 14 residues. J lost 5 bases, V lost 6 bases, and 6 bases had no gene match. CDR3 residues: CASRAGGTVETQYF. The CDR3 DNA is TGTGCCAGCAGAGCGGGGGGGACTGTGGAGACCCAGTACTTC.

This clone appeared once. V gene TRBV5-5 combines with J gene TRBJ2-1; tentatively, D is TRBD1 (5 bases). Per the germline V gene, CDR1 is SGHKS and CDR2 is YYEKEE (reference sequence). V was cut by 4 bases and J by 2 bases, with 13 bases left in between. This CDR3 has 15 residues. CDR3 nucleotides: TGTGCCAGCAGCCTCGGACACTCTCCCTACAATGAGCAGTTCTTC. As protein: CASSLGHSPYNEQFF. The variable domain in full, completed from reference TRBV5-5 and TRBJ2-1, reads DAGVTQSPTHLIKTRGQQVTLRCSPISGHKSVSWYQQVLGQGPQFIFQYYEKEERGRGNFPDRFSARQFPNYSSELNVNALLLGDSALYLCASSLGHSPYNEQFFGPGTRLTVL.

The CDR3 loop reads CASTPEGFSGNTIYF. The CDR3 DNA reads as TGTGCCAGCACCCCAGAGGGTTTCTCTGGAAACACCATATATTTT. The chain uses TRBV2 and TRBJ1-3; D is uncertain. V was pared by 7 bases and J by 0 bases, with 13 bases between. This CDR3 spans 15 amino acids. CDR1 and CDR2 from the germline V gene are SNHLY and FYNNEI.